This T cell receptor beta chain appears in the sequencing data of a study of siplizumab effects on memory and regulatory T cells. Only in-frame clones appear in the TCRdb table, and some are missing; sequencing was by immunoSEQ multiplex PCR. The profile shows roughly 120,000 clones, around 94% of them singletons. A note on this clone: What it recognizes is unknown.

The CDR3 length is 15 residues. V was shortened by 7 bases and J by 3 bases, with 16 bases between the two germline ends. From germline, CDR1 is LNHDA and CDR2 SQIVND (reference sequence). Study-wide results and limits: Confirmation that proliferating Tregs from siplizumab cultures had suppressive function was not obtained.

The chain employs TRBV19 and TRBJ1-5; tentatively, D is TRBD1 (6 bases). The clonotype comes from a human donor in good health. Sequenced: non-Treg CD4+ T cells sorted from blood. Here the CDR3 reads CASTGWEGVNQPQHF. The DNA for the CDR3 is TGTGCCAGTACCGGCTGGGAGGGGGTCAATCAGCCCCAGCATTTT.